These 28 T cell receptor beta chains were sequenced from one sample in a study of tumor-infiltrating lymphocytes in localized non-small cell lung cancer. Only in-frame clones appear in the TCRdb table, and some are missing; sequencing was by immunoSEQ multiplex PCR. The sample has roughly 13,000 clones; under 80% are singletons. Specimen: lung tumor tissue. The source is a human donor with non-small cell lung cancer.

The CDR3 DNA is TGTGCCAGCAGTTTAGATGCAACTAATGAAAAACTGTTTTTT. Protein: CASSLDATNEKLFF. The chain employs TRBV2 and TRBJ1-4; the D is unclear. Per the germline V gene, CDR1 is SNHLY and CDR2 is FYNNEI. V shed 5 bases and J shed 0 bases, with 7 bases lying between them. The CDR3 covers 14 residues.

The V call is TRBV11-3, the J call TRBJ2-2; D not resolved. The CDR3 has 12 amino acids. Germline-derived CDR1 and CDR2 are SGHNT and YENEEA. Between the trimmed V and J ends, which lost 4 bases and 3 bases, there was a span of 3 bases. The DNA for the CDR3 is TGTGCCAGCAGCTCCTACACCGGGGAGCTGTTTTTT. Translation gives CASSSYTGELFF.

V and J are TRBV5-1 and TRBJ2-7; 7 bases map to TRBD2. With 1 base clipped from V and 4 bases from J, the junction kept 8 bases outside the gene matches. The CDR3 contains 15 residues. CDR1 SGHRS and CDR2 YFSETQ come from the germline V gene. This CDR3 is CASSLLEGGAYEQYF. The CDR3 DNA is TGCGCCAGCAGCTTGTTAGAGGGAGGGGCTTACGAGCAGTACTTC.

The V call is TRBV29-1, the J call TRBJ1-1, with D maybe TRBD1 (6 bases). In germline, CDR1 is SQVTM, CDR2 ANQGSEA. The V end was cut by 4 bases, the J end by 2 bases, with 17 bases between. The CDR3 contains 15 residues. CDR3 sequence reads: CSVGGRGPANTEAFF. DNA for the CDR3: TGCAGCGTTGGCGGCAGGGGCCCCGCCAACACTGAAGCTTTCTTT.

This clone was seen only a few times. This chain joins TRBV28 and TRBJ1-1; D possibly corresponds to TRBD1 (5 bases). The CDR3 loop spans 15 amino acids. CDR1 is MDHEN, CDR2 SYDVKM, per germline. Trimming removed 7 bases at V and 6 bases at J, with 21 bases between. The CDR3 DNA sequence: TGTGCCAGCACCCCGAGTTCCGGGGGGACCCCTGAAGCTTTCTTT. It is translated as CASTPSSGGTPEAFF.

This clone appeared once. The chain uses TRBV6-6 and TRBJ1-5; unclear D gene. This CDR3 region has 14 residues. V was shortened by 0 bases and J by 2 bases, with 5 bases between the two germline ends. In germline, CDR1 is MNHNY, CDR2 SVGAGI (reference sequence). Here the CDR3 reads CASSYSSGNQPQHF. In DNA, the CDR3 is TGTGCCAGCAGTTACTCCAGTGGCAATCAGCCCCAGCATTTT.

This clone has just a few counts. The chain recombines TRBV9 with TRBJ1-2; a weak D match, TRBD1 (6 bases). The CDR3 is made up of 11 amino acids. CDR1 and CDR2 (germline): SGDLS, YYNGEE. V was shortened by 5 bases and J by 7 bases, with 9 bases between the two germline ends. The CDR3 region is CASRQGGGYTF. CDR3 in DNA: TGTGCCAGCAGACAGGGTGGTGGCTACACCTTC.

The J gene is TRBJ2-7, the V gene TRBV5-1; D unclear. The CDR3 is made up of 14 amino acids. Between the trimmed V and J ends, which lost 4 bases and 3 bases, there was a span of 14 bases. From germline, CDR1 is SGHRS and CDR2 YFSETQ. The DNA of the CDR3 is TGCGCCAGCAGCCTACCGTCTCCCGGCTACGAGCAGTACTTC. It codes for CASSLPSPGYEQYF.

The chain has TRBV10-3 and TRBJ1-5; possibly TRBD1 for D (5 bases). The germline V and J ends were trimmed by 10 bases and 2 bases, with 12 bases remaining between them. The length of the CDR3 is 13 residues. Germline V lookup: CDR1 ENHRY, CDR2 SYGVKD. The CDR3 sequence is CASQGIGNQPQHF. CDR3 DNA: TGTGCCAGTCAGGGCATCGGCAATCAGCCCCAGCATTTT.

This sequence joins TRBV6-6 and TRBJ2-1; possibly TRBD1 for D (5 bases). Germline values: CDR1 MNHNY, CDR2 SVGAGI (reference sequence). This CDR3 region has 14 residues. Trimming took 8 bases from V and 5 from J, leaving 16 bases between them. CDR3 region: CASCGQEFNNEQFF. The DNA of the CDR3 is TGTGCCAGCTGCGGACAAGAATTCAACAATGAGCAGTTCTTC.

This clone appeared once. V is TRBV5-1 and J is TRBJ2-5, with 10 bases identical to TRBD2. V was pared by 6 bases and J by 1 base, with 9 bases of the junction left unmatched. This CDR3 is built from 16 residues. Germline V CDR1 and CDR2: SGHRS, YFSETQ. The CDR3 loop is CASKILAGEAQETQYF. Written as DNA, the CDR3 is TGCGCCAGCAAGATCCTAGCGGGGGAAGCCCAAGAGACCCAGTACTTC. The variable domain in full, with the rest retrieved from reference TRBV5-1 and TRBJ2-5, is KAGVTQTPRYLIKTRGQQVTLSCSPISGHRSVSWYQQTPGQGLQFLFEYFSETQRNKGNFPGRFSGRQFSNSRSEMNVSTLELGDSALYLCASKILAGEAQETQYFGPGTRLLVL.

The chain has TRBV28 and TRBJ2-7; 7 positions match TRBD2. CDR3 length equals 15 residues. Germline CDR1 and CDR2: MDHEN and SYDVKM. V shed 5 bases, J shed 4 bases, and the junction held 11 bases outside the gene matches. The CDR3 nucleotides read TGTGCCAGCAGTCCCAGCGGGAACGATCCTTACGAGCAGTACTTC. Amino acid sequence: CASSPSGNDPYEQYF. Together with reference TRBV28 and TRBJ2-7, the CDR3 gives the full variable domain: DVKVTQSSRYLVKRTGEKVFLECVQDMDHENMFWYRQDPGLGLRLIYFSYDVKMKEKGDIPEGYSVSREKKERFSLILESASTNQTSMYLCASSPSGNDPYEQYFGPGTRLTVT.

The rearrangement links TRBV9 to TRBJ1-3; D is possibly TRBD1 (5 bases). V was clipped by 0 bases and J by 2 bases, with 18 bases between them. CDR3 length: 18 amino acids. Per germline, CDR1 SGDLS and CDR2 YYNGEE. The CDR3 nucleotides are TGTGCCAGCAGCGTAGAACCCGCCGGGGGGGGAGCTGGAAACACCATATATTTT. It is translated as CASSVEPAGGGAGNTIYF.

The gene calls are TRBV7-9 and TRBJ2-7, with D perhaps given as TRBD1 or TRBD2 (7 bases each). The CDR3 has 16 residues. Germline values: CDR1 SEHNR, CDR2 FQNEAQ (reference sequence). Trimming took off 1 base at V and 5 bases at J, with 18 bases between the two ends. CDR3 in amino acids: CASSLEGRGRINEQYF. The CDR3 nucleotides are TGTGCCAGCAGCTTAGAGGGGAGGGGGCGAATAAACGAGCAGTACTTC.

This chain links TRBV27 with TRBJ1-2, with 8 bases lining up with TRBD1. The V and J ends lost 2 bases and 7 bases, in that order; junction bases with no gene match: 9. The CDR3 is 15 residues long. The germline gives CDR1 MNHEY, CDR2 SMNVEV (reference sequence). The CDR3 is CASSLTPDRVVGYTF. Here the CDR3 DNA reads TGTGCCAGCAGTTTAACCCCGGACAGGGTAGTTGGCTACACCTTC.

The rearrangement links TRBV14 to TRBJ2-5; the match to TRBD2 covers 15 bases. This CDR3 is 17 amino acids long. Germline CDR1 SGHDN, CDR2 FVKESK. Losses at the gene ends were 1 base for V and 10 bases for J; bases not matched to a gene: 10. CDR3 in DNA: TGTGCCAGCAGCCAAGGTGGACTAGCGGGAGGGGGAAGGAGCCAGTACTTC. The encoded protein is CASSQGGLAGGGRSQYF.

The chain couples TRBV7-2 to TRBJ2-5, with TRBD2 matching 8 bases. This CDR3 is built from 16 residues. V lost 5 bases, J lost 2 bases, and 10 bases stayed unmatched. Germline CDR1 and CDR2: SGHTA and FQGNSA. CDR3 DNA: TGTGCCAGCAGCCCCGCGAAGGTAGCGGGGCAAGAGACCCAGTACTTC. As protein: CASSPAKVAGQETQYF.

This clone was observed a handful of times. The chain recombines TRBV30 with TRBJ1-2, with 7 nucleotides matching TRBD1. CDR3 length equals 12 residues. Germline loops: CDR1 GTSNPN, CDR2 SVGIG (reference sequence). Trimming at V came to 1 base and at J to 6 bases, leaving 2 bases not matched to a gene. CDR3 sequence: CAWSDRGNGYTF. CDR3 nucleotide sequence: TGTGCCTGGAGTGACAGGGGCAATGGCTACACCTTC.

The chain recombines TRBV6-5 with TRBJ2-2; D is possibly TRBD1 (6 bases). In germline, CDR1 is MNHEY, CDR2 SVGAGI. This CDR3 spans 15 amino acids. V was clipped by 6 bases and J by 7 bases, with 18 bases between them. In DNA, the CDR3 is TGTGCCAGCAGCCCAGGGGTGGTTAGTGTCGGGGAGCTGTTTTTT. This codes for CASSPGVVSVGELFF.

This sequence joins TRBV9 and TRBJ2-5; 9 bases line up with TRBD1. The CDR3 contains 16 residues. Losses at the gene ends were 0 bases for V and 5 bases for J; bases not matched to a gene: 8. Germline V lookup: CDR1 SGDLS, CDR2 YYNGEE. CDR3 region: CASSVGIQGAGETQYF. The DNA for the CDR3 is TGTGCCAGCAGCGTAGGGATACAGGGGGCAGGGGAGACCCAGTACTTC.

The chain has TRBV27 and TRBJ2-3; 14 bases fit TRBD2. CDR3 length: 17 residues. The V segment lost 6 bases and the J segment 1 base; nucleotides outside the gene matches: 6. Germline values: CDR1 MNHEY, CDR2 SMNVEV (reference sequence). CDR3 DNA sequence: TGTGCCAGCAGGGGCGGGGGACTAGCGGGAGGCACAGATACGCAGTATTTT. Translation: CASRGGGLAGGTDTQYF.

The chain joins TRBV7-2 to TRBJ1-2, with D possibly being TRBD1 (5 bases). The CDR3 consists of 17 residues. Trimming left V 4 bases short and J 4 bases short, with 22 bases between. Germline values: CDR1 SGHTA, CDR2 FQGNSA. In DNA, the CDR3 is TGTGCCAGCAGCTCTCGCGGTCAGGGACTTAGGGGCTATGGCTACACCTTC. Translation gives CASSSRGQGLRGYGYTF. Filled out from reference TRBV7-2 and TRBJ1-2, the complete variable domain reads GAGVSQSPSNKVTEKGKDVELRCDPISGHTALYWYRQSLGQGLEFLIYFQGNSAPDKSGLPSDRFSAERTGGSVSTLTIQRTQQEDSAVYLCASSSRGQGLRGYGYTFGSGTRLTVV.

This clone occurred a few times. This sequence joins TRBV28 and TRBJ2-7; TRBD1 matches 9 bases. V shed 1 base and J 5 bases; nucleotides not matched to a gene: 6. The CDR3 runs to 15 residues. CDR1 is MDHEN and CDR2 is SYDVKM in the germline V gene. CDR3 nucleotide sequence: TGTGCCAGCAGTTTATCTGGGACAGGGTCCCACGAGCAGTACTTC. Translating it yields CASSLSGTGSHEQYF. Combining the CDR3 with reference TRBV28 and TRBJ2-7 gives the whole variable domain DVKVTQSSRYLVKRTGEKVFLECVQDMDHENMFWYRQDPGLGLRLIYFSYDVKMKEKGDIPEGYSVSREKKERFSLILESASTNQTSMYLCASSLSGTGSHEQYFGPGTRLTVT.

The V call is TRBV6-6, the J call TRBJ2-7; D tentatively reads TRBD1 or TRBD2 (6 bases each). The germline V and J ends were trimmed by 7 bases and 5 bases, with 15 bases remaining between them. CDR1 and CDR2 (germline): MNHNY, SVGAGI (reference sequence). The CDR3 loop spans 13 amino acids. CDR3 region: CASTLRGRNEQYF. CDR3 nucleotides: TGTGCCAGCACCCTAAGGGGGAGGAACGAGCAGTACTTC.

V is TRBV18 and J is TRBJ1-6; D gene ambiguous. There are 18 residues in the CDR3. The V end lost 3 bases, the J end lost 2 bases, and 17 bases lay between the germline ends. The germline CDR1 and CDR2 sequences are KGHSH and LQKENI. CDR3 in DNA: TGTGCCAGCTCACCTCTTAGCGGAGGGCCCACCTATAATTCACCCCTCCACTTT. It yields the protein CASSPLSGGPTYNSPLHF.

CDR3 DNA sequence: TGCGCCAGCTGCTTGGTAGCGGGGTATAATGAGCAGTTCTTC. Amino acids: CASCLVAGYNEQFF. The gene calls are TRBV4-1 and TRBJ2-1; TRBD2 matches 8 bases. The V gene's germline CDR1 is MGHRA and CDR2 YSYEKL. Unmatched junction bases numbered 10, after V lost 8 bases and J lost 7 bases. The CDR3 covers 14 residues.

This clone turned up a few times. This chain links TRBV7-2 with TRBJ1-1, with D hard to call. V gave up 3 bases and J gave up 4 bases, with 15 bases separating them. The germline V gene has CDR1 SGHTA and CDR2 FQGNSA. CDR3 length: 15 amino acids. This chain's CDR3 is CASSLAERRSTEAFF. The CDR3 DNA follows: TGTGCCAGCAGCTTGGCCGAACGAAGGAGCACTGAAGCTTTCTTT.

The J gene is TRBJ2-5, the V gene TRBV29-1; D might be TRBD1 (5 bases). This CDR3 contains 13 residues. CDR1 is SQVTM, CDR2 ANQGSEA, per germline. Between the trimmed V and J ends, which lost 4 bases and 1 base, there was a span of 10 bases. The CDR3 sequence is CSVGPDIQETQYF. The CDR3 nucleotides read TGCAGCGTTGGCCCGGACATCCAAGAGACCCAGTACTTC.